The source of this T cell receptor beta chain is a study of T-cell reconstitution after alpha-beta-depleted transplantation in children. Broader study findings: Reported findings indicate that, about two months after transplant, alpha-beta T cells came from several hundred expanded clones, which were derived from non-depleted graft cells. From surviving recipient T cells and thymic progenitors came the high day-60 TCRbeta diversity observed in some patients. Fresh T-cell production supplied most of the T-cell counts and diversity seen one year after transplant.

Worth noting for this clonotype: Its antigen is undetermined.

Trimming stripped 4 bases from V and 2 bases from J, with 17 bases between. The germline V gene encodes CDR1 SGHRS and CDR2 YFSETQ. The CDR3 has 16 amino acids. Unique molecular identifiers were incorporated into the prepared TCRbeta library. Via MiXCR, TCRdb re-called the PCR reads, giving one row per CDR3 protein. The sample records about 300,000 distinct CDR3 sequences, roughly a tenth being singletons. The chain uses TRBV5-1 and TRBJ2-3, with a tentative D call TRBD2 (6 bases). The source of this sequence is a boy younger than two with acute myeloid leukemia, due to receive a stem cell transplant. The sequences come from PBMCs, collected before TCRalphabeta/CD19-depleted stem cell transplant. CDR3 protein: CASSQGWAGFTDTQYF. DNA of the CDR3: TGCGCCAGCAGCCAGGGATGGGCGGGATTCACAGATACGCAGTATTTT.